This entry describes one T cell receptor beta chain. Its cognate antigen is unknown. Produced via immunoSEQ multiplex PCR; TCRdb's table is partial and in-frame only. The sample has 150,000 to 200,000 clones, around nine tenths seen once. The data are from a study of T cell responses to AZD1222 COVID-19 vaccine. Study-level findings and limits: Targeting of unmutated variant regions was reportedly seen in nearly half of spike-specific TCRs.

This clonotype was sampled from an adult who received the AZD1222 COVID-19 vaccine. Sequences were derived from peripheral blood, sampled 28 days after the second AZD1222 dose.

This chain's CDR3 is CASLADSGNTIYF. CDR3 in DNA: TGTGCCAGCTTGGCAGACTCTGGAAACACCATATATTTT. The chain carries TRBV6-5 and TRBJ1-3; D not certain. Trimming stripped 8 bases from V and 0 bases from J, with 8 bases between. The CDR3 extends over 13 amino acids. Per the germline V gene, CDR1 is MNHEY and CDR2 is SVGAGI.